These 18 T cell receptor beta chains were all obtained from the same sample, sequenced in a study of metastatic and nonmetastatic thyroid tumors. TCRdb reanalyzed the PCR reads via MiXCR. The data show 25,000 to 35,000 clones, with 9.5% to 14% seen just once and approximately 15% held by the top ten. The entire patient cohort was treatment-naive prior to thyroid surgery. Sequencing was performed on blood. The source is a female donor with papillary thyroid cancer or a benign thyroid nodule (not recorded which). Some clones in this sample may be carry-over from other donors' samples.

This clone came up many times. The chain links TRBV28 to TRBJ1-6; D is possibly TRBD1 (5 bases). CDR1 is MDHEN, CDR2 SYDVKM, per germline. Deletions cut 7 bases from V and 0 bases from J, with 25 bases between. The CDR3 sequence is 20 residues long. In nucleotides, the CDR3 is TGTGCCAGCACCACATGGGACCCAAGGACGACAAGCTCCTATAATTCACCCCTCCACTTT. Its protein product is CASTTWDPRTTSSYNSPLHF. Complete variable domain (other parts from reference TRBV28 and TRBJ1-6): DVKVTQSSRYLVKRTGEKVFLECVQDMDHENMFWYRQDPGLGLRLIYFSYDVKMKEKGDIPEGYSVSREKKERFSLILESASTNQTSMYLCASTTWDPRTTSSYNSPLHFGNGTRLTVT.

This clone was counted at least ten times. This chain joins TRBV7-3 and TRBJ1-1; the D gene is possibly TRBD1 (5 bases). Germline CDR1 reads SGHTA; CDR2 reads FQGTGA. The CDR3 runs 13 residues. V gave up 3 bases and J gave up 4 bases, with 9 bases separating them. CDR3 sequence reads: CASSLDIGTEAFF. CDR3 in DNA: TGTGCCAGCAGCTTGGACATCGGCACTGAAGCTTTCTTT.

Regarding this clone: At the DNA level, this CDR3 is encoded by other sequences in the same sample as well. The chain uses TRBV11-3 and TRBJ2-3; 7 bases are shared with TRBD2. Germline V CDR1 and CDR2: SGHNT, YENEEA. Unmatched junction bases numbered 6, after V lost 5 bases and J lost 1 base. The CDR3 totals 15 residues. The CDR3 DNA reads TGTGCCAGCAGCCCCCTGGGAGGGGGCACAGATACGCAGTATTTT. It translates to CASSPLGGGTDTQYF.

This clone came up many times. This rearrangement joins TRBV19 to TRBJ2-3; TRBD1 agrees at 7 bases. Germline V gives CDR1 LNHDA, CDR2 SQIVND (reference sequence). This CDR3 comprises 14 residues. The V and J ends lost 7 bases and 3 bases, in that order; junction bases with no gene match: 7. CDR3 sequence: CASTPQGMTDTQYF. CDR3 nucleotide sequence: TGTGCCAGTACCCCACAGGGGATGACAGATACGCAGTATTTT.

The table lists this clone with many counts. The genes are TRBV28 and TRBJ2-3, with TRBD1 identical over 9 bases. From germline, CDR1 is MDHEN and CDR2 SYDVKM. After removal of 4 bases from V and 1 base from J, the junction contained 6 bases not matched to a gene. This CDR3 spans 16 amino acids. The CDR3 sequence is CASSSTGTGRTDTQYF. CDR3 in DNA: TGTGCCAGCAGTTCTACCGGGACAGGGCGCACAGATACGCAGTATTTT.

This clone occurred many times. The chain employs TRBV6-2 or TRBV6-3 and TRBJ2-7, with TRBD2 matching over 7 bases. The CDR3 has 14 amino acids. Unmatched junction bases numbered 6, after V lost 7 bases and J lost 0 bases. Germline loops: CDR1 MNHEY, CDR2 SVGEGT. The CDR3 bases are TGTGCCAGCAATCGCGGGAGTAGCTCCTACGAGCAGTACTTC. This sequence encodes CASNRGSSSYEQYF.

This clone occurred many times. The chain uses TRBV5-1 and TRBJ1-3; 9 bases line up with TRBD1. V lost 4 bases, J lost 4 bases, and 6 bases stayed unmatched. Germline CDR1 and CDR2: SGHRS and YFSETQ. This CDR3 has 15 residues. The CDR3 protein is CASSEGTGMGNTIYF. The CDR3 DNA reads TGCGCCAGCAGCGAGGGGACAGGGATGGGAAACACCATATATTTT. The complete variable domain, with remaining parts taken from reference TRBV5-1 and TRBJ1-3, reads KAGVTQTPRYLIKTRGQQVTLSCSPISGHRSVSWYQQTPGQGLQFLFEYFSETQRNKGNFPGRFSGRQFSNSRSEMNVSTLELGDSALYLCASSEGTGMGNTIYFGEGSWLTVV.

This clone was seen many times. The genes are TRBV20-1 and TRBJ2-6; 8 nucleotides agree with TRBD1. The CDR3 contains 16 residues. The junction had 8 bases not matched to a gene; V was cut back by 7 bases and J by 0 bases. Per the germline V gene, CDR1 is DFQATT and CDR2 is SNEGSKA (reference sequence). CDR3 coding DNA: TGCAGTGTACCGGGACAGGATCGCTCTGGGGCCAACGTCCTGACTTTC. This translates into CSVPGQDRSGANVLTF.

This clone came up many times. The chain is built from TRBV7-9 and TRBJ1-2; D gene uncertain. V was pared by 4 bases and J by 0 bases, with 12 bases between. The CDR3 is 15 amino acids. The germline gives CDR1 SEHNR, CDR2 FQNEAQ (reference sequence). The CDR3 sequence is CASSSILGSNYGYTF. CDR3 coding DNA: TGTGCCAGCAGCTCCATCCTGGGTTCTAACTATGGCTACACCTTC.

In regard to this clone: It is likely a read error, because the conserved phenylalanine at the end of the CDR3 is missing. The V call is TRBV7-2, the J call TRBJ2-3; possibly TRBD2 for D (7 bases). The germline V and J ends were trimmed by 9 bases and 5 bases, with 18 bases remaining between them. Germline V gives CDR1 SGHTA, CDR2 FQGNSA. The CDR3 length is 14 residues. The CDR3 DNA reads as TGTGCCAGTGACTCCGGGGGGCGTGAAGATACGCAGTATCTT. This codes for CASDSGGREDTQYL.

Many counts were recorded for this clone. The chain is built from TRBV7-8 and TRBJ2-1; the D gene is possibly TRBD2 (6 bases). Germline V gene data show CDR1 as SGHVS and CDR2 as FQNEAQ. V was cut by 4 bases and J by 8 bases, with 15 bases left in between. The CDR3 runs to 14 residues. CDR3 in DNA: TGTGCCAGCAGCTCTCTGACTAGTATCGATGAGCAGTTCTTC. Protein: CASSSLTSIDEQFF.

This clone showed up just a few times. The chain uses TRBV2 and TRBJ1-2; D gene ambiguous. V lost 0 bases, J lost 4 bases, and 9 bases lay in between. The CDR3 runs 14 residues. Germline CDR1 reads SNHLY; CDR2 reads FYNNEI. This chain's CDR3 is CASSEARVRYGYTF. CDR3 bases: TGTGCCAGCAGTGAAGCGAGGGTCCGCTATGGCTACACCTTC.

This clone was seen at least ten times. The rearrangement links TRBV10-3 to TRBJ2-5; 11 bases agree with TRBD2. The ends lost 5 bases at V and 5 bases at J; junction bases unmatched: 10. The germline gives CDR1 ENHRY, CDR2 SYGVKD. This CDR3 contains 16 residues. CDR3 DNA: TGTGCCATCAGTAAGACTAGCGGGGCGGGTAGGGAGACCCAGTACTTC. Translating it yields CAISKTSGAGRETQYF.

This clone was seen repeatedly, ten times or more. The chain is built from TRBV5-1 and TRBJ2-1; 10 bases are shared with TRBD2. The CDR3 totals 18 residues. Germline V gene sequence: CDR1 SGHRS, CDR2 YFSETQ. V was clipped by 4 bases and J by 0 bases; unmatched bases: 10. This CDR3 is CASSLVGLAPSSYNEQFF. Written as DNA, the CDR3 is TGCGCCAGCAGCCTGGTGGGACTAGCGCCCAGCTCCTACAATGAGCAGTTCTTC.

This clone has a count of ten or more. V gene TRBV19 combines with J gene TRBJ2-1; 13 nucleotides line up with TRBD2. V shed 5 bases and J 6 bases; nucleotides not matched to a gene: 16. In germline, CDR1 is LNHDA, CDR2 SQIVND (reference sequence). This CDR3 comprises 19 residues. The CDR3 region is CASSSHPTSGRIGVNEQFF. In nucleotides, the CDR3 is TGTGCCAGTAGTTCTCACCCGACTAGCGGGAGGATAGGTGTCAATGAGCAGTTCTTC. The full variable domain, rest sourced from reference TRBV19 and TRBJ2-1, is DGGITQSPKYLFRKEGQNVTLSCEQNLNHDAMYWYRQDPGQGLRLIYYSQIVNDFQKGDIAEGYSVSREKKESFPLTVTSAQKNPTAFYLCASSSHPTSGRIGVNEQFFGPGTRLTVL.

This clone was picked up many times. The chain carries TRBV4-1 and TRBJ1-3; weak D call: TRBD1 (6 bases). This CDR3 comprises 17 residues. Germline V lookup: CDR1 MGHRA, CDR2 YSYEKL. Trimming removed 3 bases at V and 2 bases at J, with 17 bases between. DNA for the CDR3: TGCGCCAGCAGCCAGGCTGGCCGGGGGACAACTGGAAACACCATATATTTT. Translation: CASSQAGRGTTGNTIYF.

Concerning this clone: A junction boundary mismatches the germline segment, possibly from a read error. CDR3 region: CASSHAGQGKTGELFF. As DNA, the CDR3 is TGCGCCAGCAGTCACGCCGGACAGGGAAAAACCGGGGAGCTGTTTTTT. The V and J genes are TRBV6-9 and TRBJ2-2, with TRBD1 matching over 8 bases. Germline V gene sequence: CDR1 MNHGY, CDR2 SVAAGI. The CDR3 runs 16 residues.

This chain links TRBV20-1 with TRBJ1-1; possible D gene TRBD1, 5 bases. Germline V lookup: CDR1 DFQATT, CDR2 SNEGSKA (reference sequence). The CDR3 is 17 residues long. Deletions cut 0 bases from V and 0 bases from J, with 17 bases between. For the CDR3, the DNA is TGCAGTGCTAGAGATCCGGCAGGGTCGGTGGTGAACACTGAAGCTTTCTTT. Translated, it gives CSARDPAGSVVNTEAFF.